The 20 T cell receptor beta chains listed next were all sequenced from one sample in a study of blood T cell repertoires in COVID-19. This table comes from immunoSEQ multiplex PCR, and its TCRdb copy is limited to in-frame clones, with some not included. The sample includes some 190,000 clones, just over 85% seen only once; the top ten take around 1.5%. The sample taken for sequencing was peripheral blood. These receptors came from a man aged 18 to 29 with active or convalescent COVID-19.

Only one count was recorded for this clone. The CDR3 DNA follows: TGTGCCAGCAGCGTACGAGAGGGGGGGGAGACCCAGTACTTC. Its translation is CASSVREGGETQYF. The chain carries TRBV13 and TRBJ2-5; perhaps TRBD2 as D (7 bases). V shed 5 bases and J shed 5 bases, with 15 bases lying between them. The CDR3 has 14 amino acids. Germline V CDR1 and CDR2: PRHDT, FYEKMQ (reference sequence).

The DNA of the CDR3 is TGTGCCAGCAGCTTGGCCCTAAGTGGAAAACTGTTTTTT. Its protein product is CASSLALSGKLFF. This chain joins TRBV5-4 and TRBJ1-4, with D uncertain. CDR1 and CDR2 (germline): SGHNT, YYREEE (reference sequence). V was trimmed by 0 bases and J by 10 bases, leaving 10 bases between them. The CDR3 spans 13 residues.

The gene calls are TRBV30 and TRBJ1-2, with a weak D call TRBD1 (6 bases). The germline V gene has CDR1 GTSNPN and CDR2 SVGIG (reference sequence). The CDR3 has 13 residues. The V and J ends lost 3 bases and 6 bases respectively, with 14 bases between them. CDR3 in amino acids: CAWSGGHLDGYTF. CDR3 bases: TGTGCCTGGAGCGGGGGGCACTTGGATGGCTACACCTTC.

The chain is built from TRBV29-1 and TRBJ1-1, with 10 bases that match TRBD1. This CDR3 is 17 amino acids long. From germline, CDR1 is SQVTM and CDR2 ANQGSEA. The V segment lost 6 bases and the J segment 2 bases; nucleotides outside the gene matches: 15. The CDR3 bases are TGCAGCGTGCTACCCCGACCGGGACAGGGGATAAACACTGAAGCTTTCTTT. It specifies CSVLPRPGQGINTEAFF.

The CDR3 sequence: CASSLAGNSPLHF. The CDR3 nucleotides read TGTGCCAGCAGCTTAGCGGGCAATTCACCCCTCCACTTT. The J gene is TRBJ1-6, the V gene TRBV7-8; D gene ambiguous. The germline V gene encodes CDR1 SGHVS and CDR2 FQNEAQ. V was shortened by 0 bases and J by 7 bases, with 4 bases between the two germline ends. The CDR3 sequence is 13 residues long.

The chain joins TRBV27 to TRBJ2-5, with a possible D match to TRBD1 (6 bases). The CDR3 runs to 13 residues. Germline V gene lookup returns CDR1 MNHEY and CDR2 SMNVEV (reference sequence). V was shortened by 8 bases and J by 1 base, with 11 bases between the two germline ends. This chain's CDR3 is CASGDRIQETQYF. The DNA of the CDR3 is TGTGCCAGCGGAGACAGGATCCAAGAGACCCAGTACTTC.

This rearrangement joins TRBV7-2 to TRBJ1-2; TRBD1 matches 7 bases. Germline-derived CDR1 and CDR2 are SGHTA and FQGNSA. The CDR3 has 15 residues. Trimming removed 4 bases from V and 7 bases from J; junction bases left unmatched: 12. The CDR3 here is CASSSPSTGTGGYTF. In nucleotides, the CDR3 is TGTGCCAGCAGCTCCCCTTCGACAGGGACGGGTGGCTACACCTTC.

The V call is TRBV5-1, the J call TRBJ2-3; TRBD2 matches 7 bases. Unmatched junction bases numbered 8, after V lost 3 bases and J lost 1 base. From germline, CDR1 is SGHRS and CDR2 YFSETQ. The CDR3 consists of 16 residues. In DNA, the CDR3 is TGCGCCAGCAGCTCGGGCGGGAGCGTCGGCACAGATACGCAGTATTTT. This sequence encodes CASSSGGSVGTDTQYF.

CDR3 loop: CASSTGGGPTEAFF. As DNA, the CDR3 is TGTGCCAGCAGTACCGGAGGGGGCCCCACTGAAGCTTTCTTT. The gene calls are TRBV6-6 and TRBJ1-1; TRBD1 matches at 7 bases. Germline loops: CDR1 MNHNY, CDR2 SVGAGI (reference sequence). This CDR3 region has 14 residues. Trimming took 5 bases from V and 4 from J; bases not matched to a gene: 7.

The rearrangement joins TRBV30 to TRBJ1-1; 7 positions match TRBD1. This CDR3 has 14 amino acids. The ends lost 3 bases at V and 7 bases at J; junction bases unmatched: 11. Germline loops: CDR1 GTSNPN, CDR2 SVGIG (reference sequence). The CDR3 DNA follows: TGTGCCTGGAGGCCACCGGGACAGCAATATGAAGCTTTCTTT. Translation gives CAWRPPGQQYEAFF.

The J gene is TRBJ2-1, the V gene TRBV6-4; D is possibly TRBD1 (6 bases). The CDR3 runs 15 residues. CDR1 is MRHNA, CDR2 SNTAGT, per germline. V shed 6 bases and J shed 7 bases, with 19 bases lying between them. The CDR3 region has the DNA TGTGCCAGCAGCGAGGACAGTAAAGGGGGTAATGAGCAGTTCTTC. This translates into CASSEDSKGGNEQFF.

The V call is TRBV27, the J call TRBJ1-2; D remains unclear. Trimming shortened V by 3 bases and J by 0 bases, and 8 bases separated the two germline ends. The germline gives CDR1 MNHEY, CDR2 SMNVEV (reference sequence). The CDR3 contains 14 residues. The CDR3 is CASSFVPSNYGYTF. CDR3 bases: TGTGCCAGCAGTTTTGTTCCGTCTAACTATGGCTACACCTTC.

The chain has TRBV7-9 and TRBJ2-3, with TRBD2 matching over 8 bases. V lost 5 bases to trimming and J lost 3 bases; unmatched junction nucleotides: 19. This CDR3 is built from 19 residues. Germline CDR1 and CDR2: SEHNR and FQNEAQ (reference sequence). The CDR3 DNA reads as TGTGCCAGCAGCCCTCCGCGGGGAGCGGGAGACGGAATGACAGATACGCAGTATTTT. Its protein is CASSPPRGAGDGMTDTQYF.

The V gene is TRBV25-1, the J gene TRBJ1-1; D remains ambiguous. Germline CDR1 and CDR2: MGHDK and SYGVNS. This CDR3 is 11 amino acids long. With 6 bases removed from V and 5 bases from J, the gap between germline ends came to 7 bases. The CDR3, as DNA: TGTGCCAGCAGGTCCGGGACTGAAGCTTTCTTT. As protein: CASRSGTEAFF.

The V and J genes are TRBV4-3 and TRBJ2-7; 15 bases agree with TRBD2. V shed 3 bases and J 6 bases; nucleotides not matched to a gene: 9. Germline CDR1 LGHNA, CDR2 YSLEER. The CDR3 contains 17 residues. CDR3 sequence: CASSHPGLAGGPSEQYF. The CDR3 nucleotides read TGCGCCAGCAGCCACCCAGGACTAGCGGGAGGGCCCAGCGAGCAGTACTTC.

This chain connects TRBV9 to TRBJ2-6; TRBD1 agrees at 8 bases. The junction had 6 bases not matched to a gene; V was cut back by 4 bases and J by 0 bases. The CDR3 length is 17 residues. From germline, CDR1 is SGDLS and CDR2 YYNGEE. Written as DNA, the CDR3 is TGTGCCAGCAGCACGGACAGGGAAAACTCTGGGGCCAACGTCCTGACTTTC. Its translation is CASSTDRENSGANVLTF.

The chain has TRBV7-2 and TRBJ2-1, with D tentatively TRBD1 (6 bases). Germline-derived CDR1 and CDR2 are SGHTA and FQGNSA. Between the trimmed V and J ends, which lost 1 base and 7 bases, there was a span of 8 bases. The CDR3 totals 13 residues. CDR3 amino acids: CASSLVRGNEQFF. For the CDR3, the DNA is TGTGCCAGCAGCTTAGTTAGGGGGAATGAGCAGTTCTTC. Together with reference TRBV7-2 and TRBJ2-1, the CDR3 gives the full variable domain: GAGVSQSPSNKVTEKGKDVELRCDPISGHTALYWYRQSLGQGLEFLIYFQGNSAPDKSGLPSDRFSAERTGGSVSTLTIQRTQQEDSAVYLCASSLVRGNEQFFGPGTRLTVL.

This sequence joins TRBV19 and TRBJ2-7; 8 bases fit TRBD2. CDR3 length equals 13 residues. V trimming: 6 bases; J trimming: 4 bases; junction bases outside the gene matches: 5. Germline CDR1 is LNHDA and CDR2 is SQIVND (reference sequence). The CDR3 spells CASSGTSLYEQYF. The DNA of the CDR3 is TGTGCCAGTAGCGGGACTAGTTTGTACGAGCAGTACTTC.

The chain employs TRBV19 and TRBJ2-7, with 7 bases fitting TRBD2. The CDR3 has 16 amino acids. V dropped 7 bases and J dropped 2; count of bases not matched to a gene: 14. Germline values: CDR1 LNHDA, CDR2 SQIVND (reference sequence). CDR3 DNA sequence: TGTGCCAGTACCCAAAAACCGAGGGACTATACCTACGAGCAGTACTTC. Amino acids: CASTQKPRDYTYEQYF.

The chain combines TRBV30 with TRBJ1-5, with 8 bases identical to TRBD1. Unmatched junction bases numbered 8, after V lost 3 bases and J lost 4 bases. The CDR3 runs to 15 residues. CDR1 and CDR2 from the germline V gene are GTSNPN and SVGIG (reference sequence). The CDR3 is CAWRMTGANNQPQHF. The CDR3 DNA reads TGTGCCTGGAGAATGACAGGGGCTAATAATCAGCCCCAGCATTTT.